This T cell receptor beta chain appears in the sequencing data of a study of cytomegalovirus exposure and HLA in healthy donors (dated by TCRdb to between 2016 and 2019). Regarding the study in general: The 666 repertoires of the first cohort and the 110 or so validation repertoires were produced on the same platform, according to a later analysis. To predict cytomegalovirus infection status, the study brought together high-throughput TCR immunosequencing, statistical association of individual TCRs with disease status, and machine learning. The study aimed to test whether cataloging public T cell receptors could reveal signatures of past pathogen exposure. Besides the first cohort of 550 to 750 subjects, a separate validation cohort made up of 120 different subjects was used.

CDR1 and CDR2 were assigned from the germline V gene as SGHVS and FQNEAQ. Trimming takes 0 bases off V and 5 bases off J; junction bases not matched to a gene: 10. The CDR3 contains 17 residues, cysteine and phenylalanine counted. Only the CDR3 part of the read is kept: 51 bases, read in frame from the first base. Separate from the roughly 700-subject first cohort, the validation cohort of 90 to 150 subjects was the group to which the donors belonged. With regard to this clone: Its antigen is unknown. No base-level quality is on record; no much larger clone is a single base apart.

The receptor library was made with the immunoSEQ multiplex PCR assay. In the paper's pipeline: A statistical classification framework was developed to diagnose cytomegalovirus status using the catalog of TCR beta chain sequences. TCRdb retrieved this table from immuneACCESS and kept in-frame rearrangements only. Not all clones are present; in checked studies, unresolved V genes account for under half, and no reason is known for the remainder. That table furnishes V, J and clone size, whereas the DNA furnished D and trimming. The sample records about 240,000 clones, approximately 86% of which are singletons. The ten most abundant clones make up roughly 1.2% of the sample. Here is what the overall study found, with its caveats: Most TCR sequences were observed very rarely across donors, whereas some public TCRs were present in many individuals. The authors suggested that the approach could potentially be generalized to other disease states and immunological phenotypes. A later analysis had no HLA typing for the validation cohort, so co-occurrence there was scored across all 110 or so repertoires. In vitro tests confirmed that three of the cytomegalovirus-associated TCR beta chains recognize cytomegalovirus antigens. A total of fewer than 200 TCR beta chains were listed by the study as associated with cytomegalovirus. In a later analysis, TCRs clustered in the first cohort were found to also tend to co-occur in the roughly 110 validation repertoires, with 85% to 95% of cluster scores above 0. Cytomegalovirus status was reported to be diagnosed by the classifier with high specificity and sensitivity in both the original and validation cohorts.

This TCR was recovered from a woman aged 25-40 years in good health and CMV-seropositive. Sequencing used PBMCs. The V and J genes are TRBV7-8 and TRBJ2-7; 10 bases in the junction line up with TRBD2. The encoded CDR3 is CASSLAGSGRPGDEQYF. The nucleotides read TGTGCCAGCAGCTTAGCGGGTAGCGGGAGGCCTGGAGACGAGCAGTACTTC.